A selection of T cell receptor beta chains follows, all from one sample in a study of blood T cells in healthy people across ages. TCRdb recomputed calls from the 5' RACE reads with MiXCR, one row per CDR3 protein. The table shows about 770,000 distinct CDR3 sequences, with around two fifths occurring only once. Sequencing was performed on blood. The receptors shown here come from a man aged 60 to 75 in good health. The CDR3 runs from the conserved cysteine through the conserved F or W. Fields, in order: V gene, D gene, J gene, clone size, CDR3 DNA, CDR3 protein. The D gene is left open where the match is weak. Size is omitted from some rows. Given values are once, few, many or a class for expanded clones.

TRBV2,TRBD1,TRBJ1-1,.,TGTGCCAGCAGTGGGGACAGCGAAGCTTTCTTT,CASSGDSEAFF
TRBV7-6,TRBD2,TRBJ2-1,.,TGTGCCAGCAGCTTAGACGGGGGGGCCGTTGTGCAGTTCTTC,CASSLDGGAVVQFF
TRBV4-3,TRBD2,TRBJ2-3,few,TGCGCCAGCAGCCAAGATACCCTAGCGGGGGCGACAGATACGCAGTATTTT,CASSQDTLAGATDTQYF
TRBV5-1,TRBD2,TRBJ2-1,.,TGCGCCGGCAGTTACCGGGGGGGAAGAAACAATGAGCAGTTCTTC,CAGSYRGGRNNEQFF
TRBV5-1,.,TRBJ1-1,many,TGCGCCAGCAGCTTGGCCGGGGCCCGTGGGACTGAAGCTTTCTTT,CASSLAGARGTEAFF
TRBV5-1,TRBD1,TRBJ2-5,.,TGCGCCAGCAGCAGGGGACAGGGGGCGAGGGAGACCCAGTACTTC,CASSRGQGARETQYF
TRBV7-2,.,TRBJ1-1,.,TGTGCCAGCAGCTCGCTAGCAGGGAGGGGGTTGAACACTGAAGCTTTCTTT,CASSSLAGRGLNTEAFF
TRBV7-2,.,TRBJ1-5,few,TGTGCCAGCAGCTTCAGTGCCACCCATCAGCCCCAGCATTTT,CASSFSATHQPQHF
TRBV5-1,.,TRBJ2-3,.,TGCGCCAGCAGCTTATCGAGGGGCCTAGGCACAGATACGCAGTATTTT,CASSLSRGLGTDTQYF
TRBV20-1,.,TRBJ1-2,few,TGCAGTGTTCCGACAGATCAAGCTAACTATGGCTACACCTTC,CSVPTDQANYGYTF
TRBV12-3/TRBV12-4,TRBD2,TRBJ2-5,.,TGTGCCAGCAGTTTATTTACGGGGGGGTCCTTTCAGCGGTACTTC,CASSLFTGGSFQRYF
TRBV3-1,TRBD2,TRBJ2-3,.,TGTGCCAGCAGCCCCCTAGCGGTAGTTTCGGATACGCAGTATTTT,CASSPLAVVSDTQYF
TRBV18,TRBD2,TRBJ2-3,.,TGTGCCAGCTCACCACTGACGGGACTAGCGGGGTTCCAGGCAGATACGCAGTATTTT,CASSPLTGLAGFQADTQYF
TRBV30,.,TRBJ2-5,.,TGTGCCTGGAGTGTATCAGGGGCGGTTGAGACCCAGTACTTC,CAWSVSGAVETQYF
TRBV9,.,TRBJ2-5,few,TGTGCCAGCAGCCGGGGGTCGGAGACCCAGTACTTC,CASSRGSETQYF
TRBV24-1,.,TRBJ1-2,.,TGTGCCACCAGTGCCACAAGTTCGGACTCTTCTGTGGGCTACACCTTC,CATSATSSDSSVGYTF
TRBV20-1,.,TRBJ2-3,.,TGCAGTGTTCCGGTCCCAGATACGCAGTATTTT,CSVPVPDTQYF
TRBV6-5,.,TRBJ1-5,.,TGTGCCGGCCGGGCCCCCGGGGATCAGCCCCAGCATTTT,CAGRAPGDQPQHF
TRBV27,TRBD2,TRBJ2-7,.,TGTGCGAGCACCCTCAGCGGGAGCTCCTACGAGCAGTACTTC,CASTLSGSSYEQYF
TRBV7-6,.,TRBJ2-1,.,TGTGCCAGCAGCTTATCGGGGGGCAGCGAGCAGTTCTTC,CASSLSGGSEQFF
TRBV6-2/TRBV6-3,TRBD2,TRBJ2-3,once,TGTGCCAGCAGTTTCCATACTAGCGGGGGGGATACGCAGTATTTT,CASSFHTSGGDTQYF
TRBV6-1,.,TRBJ2-6,few,TGTGCCAGCAGGGGGGCCAACGTCCTGACTTTC,CASRGANVLTF
TRBV7-9,.,TRBJ1-5,.,TGTGCCAGCAGCTTAGAGGGAACCCAACAGCCCCAGCATTTT,CASSLEGTQQPQHF
TRBV30,TRBD1,TRBJ2-7,.,TGTGCCTGGAGTAGTGACAGGGGCAGATACGAGCAGTACTTC,CAWSSDRGRYEQYF
TRBV20-1,.,TRBJ2-3,.,TGCAGTGCTAGATCCCCGGGGACAATCACCACAGATACGCAGTATTTT,CSARSPGTITTDTQYF
TRBV6-2/TRBV6-3,.,TRBJ2-7,.,TGTGCCAGCAGCGCCCCAGGGGGGGGCTCTTCCGAGCAGTACTTC,CASSAPGGGSSEQYF
TRBV5-5,.,TRBJ2-1,.,TGTGCCAGCAGCCTCGGCGGGACACCCTCCTACGAGCAGTTCTTC,CASSLGGTPSYEQFF
TRBV21-1,.,TRBJ1-1,.,TGCGCCAGCAGCAAACGGGAGGGAATGAACACTGAAGCTTTCTTT,CASSKREGMNTEAFF
TRBV7-2,TRBD2,TRBJ2-5,.,TGTACCAGCAGCTTGTCGGGAGGGGAGACCCAGTACTTC,CTSSLSGGETQYF
TRBV13,.,TRBJ2-5,few,TGTGCCAGCGCCCGGTACCAAGAGACCCAGTACTTC,CASARYQETQYF
TRBV7-9,.,TRBJ2-5,few,TGTGCCAGCAGCTTTACAGAAACAGAGACCCAGTACTTC,CASSFTETETQYF
TRBV6-5,TRBD2,TRBJ2-3,.,TGTGCCAGCAGTTACGGTGTAGCGGGGGGCACAGATACGCAGTATTTT,CASSYGVAGGTDTQYF
TRBV5-1,TRBD1,TRBJ2-5,.,TGCGCCAGCAGCTTGGGGACAGGGCAGAAGACCCAGTACTTC,CASSLGTGQKTQYF
TRBV5-6,TRBD2,TRBJ2-3,few,TGTGCCAGCAGCCCGGTGGTAGCGGGGGTGAGAGATACGCAGTATTTT,CASSPVVAGVRDTQYF
TRBV13,TRBD1,TRBJ1-5,.,TGTGCCAGCAGCTCCCAGACAGGGTCCCGCAATCAGCCCCAGCATTTT,CASSSQTGSRNQPQHF
TRBV7-9,.,TRBJ2-7,.,TGTGCCAGCAGCTTAGGGGCCGGGTCAATCTACGAGCAGTACTTC,CASSLGAGSIYEQYF
TRBV6-2/TRBV6-3,.,TRBJ2-7,.,TGTGCCAGCAGTTCTTCAGGGTTAGAGCAGTACTTC,CASSSSGLEQYF
TRBV10-2,TRBD1,TRBJ2-3,.,TGCGCCAGCAGTAAATATACAGGGACAGGGGTAACAGATACGCAGTATTTT,CASSKYTGTGVTDTQYF
TRBV5-1,.,TRBJ2-5,few,TGCGCCAGCAGCTCCCAAGTGGGGGAGACCCAGTACTTC,CASSSQVGETQYF
TRBV7-2,.,TRBJ1-1,.,TGTGCCAGTTCTCGGCGGCTGAACACTGAAGCTTTCTTT,CASSRRLNTEAFF
TRBV29-1,.,TRBJ2-3,.,TGCGGCGTTGAACGATCCGGGACAGATACGCAGTATTTT,CGVERSGTDTQYF
TRBV20-1,.,TRBJ2-7,.,TGCAGTGCGAGCGTTAGACTGATGCAGTACTTC,CSASVRLMQYF
TRBV7-9,.,TRBJ1-5,few,TGTGCCAGCAGCTTAGCCGCAGGGAATAATCAGCCCCAGCATTTT,CASSLAAGNNQPQHF
TRBV5-1,.,TRBJ2-2,once,TGCGCCAGCGGACATCAGGGTTCGGGCGGGGAGCTGTTTTTT,CASGHQGSGGELFF
TRBV7-9,TRBD2,TRBJ2-7,.,TGTGCCAGCAGCTTAGTTAGCGGGGGGTCCTCCTACGAGCAGTACTTC,CASSLVSGGSSYEQYF
TRBV7-2,.,TRBJ2-3,few,TGTGCCAGCAGCTCCTATGGTGGTCCTAGATCGGCAGATACGCAGTATTTT,CASSSYGGPRSADTQYF
TRBV4-1,.,TRBJ1-2,few,TGCGCCAGCAGCCAAGACCTCCTAGCTAACTATGGCTACACCTTC,CASSQDLLANYGYTF
TRBV12-3/TRBV12-4,.,TRBJ2-3,.,TGTGCCAGCACTTTGACGGCGCCCGCAGATACGCAGTATTTT,CASTLTAPADTQYF
TRBV29-1,.,TRBJ2-5,.,TGCAGCGTTGGCCGGGCGGGTTGGAAAGAGACCCAGTACTTC,CSVGRAGWKETQYF
TRBV20-1,TRBD1,TRBJ2-5,.,TGCAGTGCAGGACAGGGAGGTTTGAAGACCCAGTACTTC,CSAGQGGLKTQYF
TRBV27,TRBD1,TRBJ1-1,.,TGTGCCAGCAGTTTAGGAGGGGGCGGAGGAAGGATCGTTGAAGCTTTCTTT,CASSLGGGGGRIVEAFF
TRBV3-1,TRBD2,TRBJ2-3,.,TGTGCCAGCAGCCTGCCGGGACTAGCGGGGGTTAGCACAGATACGCAGTATTTT,CASSLPGLAGVSTDTQYF